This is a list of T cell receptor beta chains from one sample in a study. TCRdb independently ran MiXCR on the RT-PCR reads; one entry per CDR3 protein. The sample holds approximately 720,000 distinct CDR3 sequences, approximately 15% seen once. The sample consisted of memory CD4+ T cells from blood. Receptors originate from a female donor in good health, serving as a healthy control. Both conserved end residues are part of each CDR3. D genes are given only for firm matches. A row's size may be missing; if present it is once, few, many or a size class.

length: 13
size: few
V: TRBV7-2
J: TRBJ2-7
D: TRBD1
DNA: TGTGCCAGCAGCTTTCAGGGGGCGCCTTTACAGTACTTC
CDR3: CASSFQGAPLQYF

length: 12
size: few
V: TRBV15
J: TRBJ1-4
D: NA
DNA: TGTGCCACCAGCAGAGCAGAGGAAAAACTGTTTTTT
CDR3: CATSRAEEKLFF

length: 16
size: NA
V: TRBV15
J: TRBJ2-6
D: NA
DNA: TGTGCCACCAGCAGAGCCGGAAGCTCTGGGGCCAACGTCCTGACTTTC
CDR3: CATSRAGSSGANVLTF

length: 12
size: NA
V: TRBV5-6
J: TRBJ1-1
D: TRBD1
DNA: TGTGCCAGCAGCTTGGGACAGGGCTGGGCTTTCTTT
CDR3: CASSLGQGWAFF

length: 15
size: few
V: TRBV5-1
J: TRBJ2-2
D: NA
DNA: TGCGCCAGCAGCCCGGACCGTCCGAACACCGGGGAGCTGTTTTTT
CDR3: CASSPDRPNTGELFF

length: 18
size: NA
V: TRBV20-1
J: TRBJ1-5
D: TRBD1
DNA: TGCAGTGCTAGAGGCCCCTCGGGACAGGGAGTCGGCAATCAGCCCCAGCATTTT
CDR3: CSARGPSGQGVGNQPQHF

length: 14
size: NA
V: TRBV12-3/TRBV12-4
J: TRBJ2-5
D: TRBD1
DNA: TGTGCCAGCACCCCGAACAGGGGGCAAGAGACCCAGTACTTC
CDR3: CASTPNRGQETQYF

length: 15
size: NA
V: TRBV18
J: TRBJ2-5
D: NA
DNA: TGTGCCAGCTCACCACGGACCCACGGGGGAGAGACCCAGTACTTC
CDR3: CASSPRTHGGETQYF

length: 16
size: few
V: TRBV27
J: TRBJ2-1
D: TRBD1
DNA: TGTGCCAGCAGTTCTCCGGGGGGAGACAGGGGGTATGAGCAGTTCTTC
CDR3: CASSSPGGDRGYEQFF

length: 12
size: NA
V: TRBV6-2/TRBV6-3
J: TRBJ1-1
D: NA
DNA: TGTGCCAGCAGAAGGACGAACACTGAAGCTTTCTTT
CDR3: CASRRTNTEAFF

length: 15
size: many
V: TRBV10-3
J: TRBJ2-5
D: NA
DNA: TGTGCCATCAGTGATAAGCCCTCCGAGGGAGAGACCCAGTACTTC
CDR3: CAISDKPSEGETQYF

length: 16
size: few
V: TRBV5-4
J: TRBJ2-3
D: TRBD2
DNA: TGTGCCAGCAGCTTGAAGCGGGAGTCGAGCACAGATACGCAGTATTTT
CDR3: CASSLKRESSTDTQYF

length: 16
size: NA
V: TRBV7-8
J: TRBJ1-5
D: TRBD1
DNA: TGTGCCAGCAGCTTTTCGGACAGGGCGGGCAATCAGCCCCAGCATTTT
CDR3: CASSFSDRAGNQPQHF

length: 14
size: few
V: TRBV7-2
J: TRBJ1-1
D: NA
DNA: TGTGCCAGCAGAAAGGGGGGCCTGAACACTGAAGCTTTCTTT
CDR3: CASRKGGLNTEAFF

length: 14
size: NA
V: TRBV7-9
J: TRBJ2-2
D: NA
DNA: TGTGCCAGCACAAAGGATTTCGGCACCGGGGAGCTGTTTTTT
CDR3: CASTKDFGTGELFF

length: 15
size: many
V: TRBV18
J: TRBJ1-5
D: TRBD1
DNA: TGTGCCAGCTCACCAAACAGGGGGCGAGGGCAGCCCCAGCATTTT
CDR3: CASSPNRGRGQPQHF

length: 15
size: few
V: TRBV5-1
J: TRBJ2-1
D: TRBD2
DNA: TGCGCCAGCAGCTTGGGACTAGCAGGGAGGTTTGAGCAGTTCTTC
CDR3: CASSLGLAGRFEQFF